The present entry profiles one T cell receptor (beta chain) with its context. Its matching antigen is unknown. This entry is derived from a study of cytomegalovirus exposure and HLA in healthy donors. Study-level results: Generally TCR sequences proved uncommon, though certain public TCRs appeared in numerous donors.

The J segment lost 8 bases and the V segment lost 0 bases, leaving 7 bases of the junction unmatched. This CDR3 comprises 16 residues. Germline V CDR1 and CDR2: MNHEY, SVGAGI. This PCR relied on a set of 60 Vbeta primers and 13 Jbeta primers. Here immunoSEQ multiplex PCR was the method, and the copy in TCRdb shows in-frame clones only, minus some. The profile shows around 130,000 clones, approximately 84% of them singletons. The sequenced sample consisted of PBMCs. The rearrangement uses TRBV6-5 and TRBJ1-3; 10 nucleotides agree with TRBD1. The TCR comes from a boy aged 2 to 10 in good health and CMV-seronegative. The CDR3 loop is CASSYSSPDRGDTIYF. CDR3 bases: TGTGCCAGCAGTTACTCGTCCCCGGACAGGGGGGACACCATATATTTT.